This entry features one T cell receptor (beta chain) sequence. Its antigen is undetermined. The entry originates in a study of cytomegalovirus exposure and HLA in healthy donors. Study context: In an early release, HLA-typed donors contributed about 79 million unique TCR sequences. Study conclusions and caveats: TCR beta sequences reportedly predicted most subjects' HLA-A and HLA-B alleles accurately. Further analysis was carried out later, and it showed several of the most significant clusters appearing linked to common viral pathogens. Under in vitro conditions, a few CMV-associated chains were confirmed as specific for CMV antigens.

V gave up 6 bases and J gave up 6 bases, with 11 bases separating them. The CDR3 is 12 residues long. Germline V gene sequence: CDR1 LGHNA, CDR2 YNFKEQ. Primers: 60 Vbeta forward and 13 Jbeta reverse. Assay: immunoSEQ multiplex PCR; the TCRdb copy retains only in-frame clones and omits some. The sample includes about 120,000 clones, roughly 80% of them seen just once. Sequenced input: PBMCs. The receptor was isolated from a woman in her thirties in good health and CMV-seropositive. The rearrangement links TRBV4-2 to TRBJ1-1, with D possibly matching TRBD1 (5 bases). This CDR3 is CASSPGHPEAFF. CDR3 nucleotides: TGTGCCAGCAGTCCCGGACACCCTGAAGCTTTCTTT.